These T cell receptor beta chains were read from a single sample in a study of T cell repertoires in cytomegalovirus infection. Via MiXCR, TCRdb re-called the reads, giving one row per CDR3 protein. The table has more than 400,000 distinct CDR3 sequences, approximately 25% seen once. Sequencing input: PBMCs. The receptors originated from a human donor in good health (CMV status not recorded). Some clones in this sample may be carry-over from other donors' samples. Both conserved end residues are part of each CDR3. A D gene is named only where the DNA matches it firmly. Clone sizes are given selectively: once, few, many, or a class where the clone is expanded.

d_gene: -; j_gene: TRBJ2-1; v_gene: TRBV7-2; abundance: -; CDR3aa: CASSLSGTTSYNEQFF; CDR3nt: TGTGCCAGCAGCTTATCCGGGACAACCTCCTACAATGAGCAGTTCTTC
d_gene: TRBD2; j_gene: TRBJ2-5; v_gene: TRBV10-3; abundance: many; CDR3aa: CAISGGPSGRIGETQYF; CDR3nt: TGTGCCATCAGCGGAGGGCCTAGCGGGAGAATTGGAGAGACCCAGTACTTC
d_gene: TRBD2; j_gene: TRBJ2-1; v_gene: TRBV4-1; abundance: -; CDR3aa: CASSHSTSGGRNEQFF; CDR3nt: TGCGCCAGCAGCCATTCAACTAGCGGGGGGCGCAATGAGCAGTTCTTC
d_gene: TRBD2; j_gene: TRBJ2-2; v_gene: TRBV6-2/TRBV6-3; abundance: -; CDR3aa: CASSYSGAGTGELFF; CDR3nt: TGTGCCAGCAGTTACTCGGGAGCGGGAACCGGGGAGCTGTTTTTT
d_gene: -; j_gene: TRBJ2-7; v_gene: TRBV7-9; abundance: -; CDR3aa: CASSSVINQGPYEQYF; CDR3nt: TGTGCCAGCAGCTCAGTAATAAATCAGGGCCCCTACGAGCAGTACTTC
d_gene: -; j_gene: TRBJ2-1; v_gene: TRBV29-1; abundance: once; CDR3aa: CSVGSLHYRGEQFF; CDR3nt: TGCAGCGTTGGATCCCTCCACTACCGGGGGGAGCAGTTCTTC
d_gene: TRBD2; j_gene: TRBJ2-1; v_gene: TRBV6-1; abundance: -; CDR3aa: CASSVGTSGPGGHEQFF; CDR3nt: TGTGCCAGCAGTGTAGGGACTAGCGGGCCGGGAGGGCATGAGCAGTTCTTC
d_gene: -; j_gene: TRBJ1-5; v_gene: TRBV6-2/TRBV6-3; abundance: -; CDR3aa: CASSSSIRPQHF; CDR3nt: TGTGCCAGCAGTTCGTCGATAAGGCCCCAGCATTTT
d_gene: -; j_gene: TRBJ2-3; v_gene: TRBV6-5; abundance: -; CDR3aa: CASSTPYGKGPDTQYF; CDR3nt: TGTGCCAGCAGTACACCTTACGGGAAGGGGCCAGATACGCAGTATTTT
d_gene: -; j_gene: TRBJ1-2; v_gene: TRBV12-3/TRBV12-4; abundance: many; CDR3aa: CASSLGAAVSWSYTF; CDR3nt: TGTGCCAGCAGTTTAGGAGCGGCAGTTTCATGGAGCTACACCTTC
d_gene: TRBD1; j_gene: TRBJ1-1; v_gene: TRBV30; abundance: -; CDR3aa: CAWVRRGLTVNTEAFF; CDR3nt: TGTGCCTGGGTTCGCAGGGGGCTTACCGTGAACACTGAAGCTTTCTTT